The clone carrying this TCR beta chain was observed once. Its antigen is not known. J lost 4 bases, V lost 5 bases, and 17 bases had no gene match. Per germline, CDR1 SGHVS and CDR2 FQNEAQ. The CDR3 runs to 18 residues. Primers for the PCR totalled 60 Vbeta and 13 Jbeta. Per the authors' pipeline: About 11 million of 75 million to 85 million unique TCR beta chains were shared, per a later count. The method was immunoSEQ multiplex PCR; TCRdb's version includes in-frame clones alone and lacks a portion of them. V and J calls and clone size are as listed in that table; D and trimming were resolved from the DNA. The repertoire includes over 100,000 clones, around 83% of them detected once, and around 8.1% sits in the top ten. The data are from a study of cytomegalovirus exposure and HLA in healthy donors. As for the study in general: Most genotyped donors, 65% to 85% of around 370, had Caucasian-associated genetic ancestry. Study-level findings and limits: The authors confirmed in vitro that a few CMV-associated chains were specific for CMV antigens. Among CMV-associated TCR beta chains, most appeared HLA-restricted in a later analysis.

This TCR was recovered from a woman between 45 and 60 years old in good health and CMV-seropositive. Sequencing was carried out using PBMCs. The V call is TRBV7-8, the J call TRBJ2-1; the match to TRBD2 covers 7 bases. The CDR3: CASSPSTAASGLYNEQFF. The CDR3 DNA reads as TGTGCCAGCAGCCCCTCCACTGCCGCTAGCGGCCTTTACAATGAGCAGTTCTTC.